The rows below give T cell receptor beta chains drawn from one sample of a study of shared clonotypes between healthy human individuals. The method was immunoSEQ multiplex PCR; TCRdb's version includes in-frame clones alone and lacks a portion of them. The table records 1.5 million to 2.5 million clones, approximately 95% of them present only once. The sequencing input was naive CD8+ T cells sorted from blood. The receptors shown here come from a man aged 18 to 30 in good health. The CDR3 runs from the conserved cysteine through the conserved F or W. The D gene is left open where the match is weak.

d_gene	len	v_gene	j_gene	CDR3aa
TRBD2	15	TRBV18	TRBJ2-7	CASSPSGLPLYEQYF
.	16	TRBV7-8	TRBJ1-5	CASSLTPSADNQPQHF
.	14	TRBV2	TRBJ1-4	CASSGTGSYEKLFF
.	14	TRBV5-5	TRBJ2-7	CASSLGQRTYEQYF
.	13	TRBV6-5	TRBJ2-5	CASSGAGQETQYF
.	16	TRBV7-9	TRBJ1-2	CASSTDPGPGNYGYTF
.	15	TRBV9	TRBJ1-4	CASSVGPTANEKLFF
TRBD1	15	TRBV4-3	TRBJ2-6	CASSQTGEGANVLTF
TRBD2	12	TRBV5-6	TRBJ2-1	CASSPGGNEQFF
.	15	TRBV7-9	TRBJ1-6	CASSLVLRGDSPLHF
.	17	TRBV5-1	TRBJ2-5	CASQTSHGAYVQETQYF
TRBD2	14	TRBV5-1	TRBJ2-3	CASMREGLLDTQYF
TRBD1	14	TRBV27	TRBJ2-7	CASSKNRDRHEQYF
TRBD1	14	TRBV4-3	TRBJ1-1	CASSQGTGGMEAFF
.	14	TRBV27	TRBJ2-7	CASSLNPGFYEQYF
.	15	TRBV6-5	TRBJ2-5	CASSYGEMAQETQYF
.	14	TRBV4-1	TRBJ2-5	CASSQDPSTETQYF
.	13	TRBV27	TRBJ1-1	CASIQTGNTEAFF
TRBD1	15	TRBV28	TRBJ1-5	CASIVSGQGAQPQHF
.	16	TRBV27	TRBJ2-2	CASSFSWGELAGELFF
TRBD1	15	TRBV7-9	TRBJ2-7	CASSMGQASSYEQYF
TRBD2	15	TRBV5-6	TRBJ2-1	CASSLVASGNNEQFF
.	14	TRBV5-4	TRBJ2-7	CASSLSDAIYEQYF
.	13	TRBV5-1	TRBJ2-1	CASMEAGYNEQFF
TRBD1	15	TRBV27	TRBJ1-5	CASSLLTGPGQPQHF
TRBD1	13	TRBV29-1	TRBJ1-1	CSAGGGVNTEAFF
TRBD1	13	TRBV2	TRBJ1-4	CASTQGEGEKLFF
.	13	TRBV19	TRBJ2-1	CASSIGWDHEQFF
.	13	TRBV7-2	TRBJ2-7	CASSLASWYEQYF
.	12	TRBV7-9	TRBJ1-1	CASRGGWTEAFF
.	14	TRBV7-3	TRBJ2-1	CASSLTGEINEQFF
TRBD1	15	TRBV6-1	TRBJ1-2	CASSEGPTGNYGYTF
TRBD1	14	TRBV6-5	TRBJ2-6	CASSPTGNDNVLTF
TRBD2	12	TRBV7-7	TRBJ2-1	CASSYSGGEQFF
.	16	TRBV7-9	TRBJ2-3	CASSLEVTQSTDTQYF
.	15	TRBV9	TRBJ2-7	CASSVGYTSSYEQYF
.	16	TRBV19	TRBJ1-5	CASSIGTGLSNQPQHF